The T cell receptor beta chain under discussion was sequenced for a study of control samples from healthy donors and cancer patients. Trimming took 5 bases from V and 6 from J; bases not matched to a gene: 9. The CDR3 is 16 amino acids. Germline values: CDR1 MNHEY, CDR2 SVGEGT. TCRdb keeps only in-frame clones here, not all; method: immunoSEQ multiplex PCR. This sample has about 170,000 clones, with 90% to 95% found just once. The specimen sequenced was blood. J is TRBJ2-1 and V is TRBV6-2 or TRBV6-3; 11 bases map to TRBD2. This clonotype originated in a woman aged 25 to 39 in good health. CDR3 sequence: CASSRNSGRAGNEQFF. The CDR3 DNA reads as TGTGCCAGCAGTAGAAATAGCGGGAGGGCCGGCAATGAGCAGTTCTTC.